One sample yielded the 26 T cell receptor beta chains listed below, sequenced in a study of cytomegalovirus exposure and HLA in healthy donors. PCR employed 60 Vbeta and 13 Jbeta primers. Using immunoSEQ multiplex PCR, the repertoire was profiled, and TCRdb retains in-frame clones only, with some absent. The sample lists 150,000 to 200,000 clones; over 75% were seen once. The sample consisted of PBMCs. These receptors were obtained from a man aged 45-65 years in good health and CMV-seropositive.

This CDR3 is CASSQSYGNQPQHF. The CDR3 bases are TGTGCCAGCAGCCAATCGTACGGGAATCAGCCCCAGCATTTT. This chain uses TRBV16 with TRBJ1-5; D gene ambiguous. The CDR3 sequence is 14 residues long. CDR1 KGHSY and CDR2 FQNENV come from the germline V gene. V dropped 0 bases and J dropped 4 bases, with 7 bases sitting between them.

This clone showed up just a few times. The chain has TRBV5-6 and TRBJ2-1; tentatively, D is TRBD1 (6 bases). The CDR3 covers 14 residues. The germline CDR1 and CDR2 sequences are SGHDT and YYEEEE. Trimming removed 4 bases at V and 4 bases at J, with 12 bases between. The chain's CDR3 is CASSTPGHYNEQFF. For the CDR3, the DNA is TGTGCCAGCAGCACACCGGGACATTACAATGAGCAGTTCTTC.

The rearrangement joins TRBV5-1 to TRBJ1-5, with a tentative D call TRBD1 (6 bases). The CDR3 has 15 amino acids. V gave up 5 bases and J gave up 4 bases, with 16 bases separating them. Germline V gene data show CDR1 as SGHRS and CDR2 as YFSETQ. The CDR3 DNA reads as TGCGCCAGCAGAGCCGGGTCAGGGGCAAATCAGCCCCAGCATTTT. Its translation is CASRAGSGANQPQHF.

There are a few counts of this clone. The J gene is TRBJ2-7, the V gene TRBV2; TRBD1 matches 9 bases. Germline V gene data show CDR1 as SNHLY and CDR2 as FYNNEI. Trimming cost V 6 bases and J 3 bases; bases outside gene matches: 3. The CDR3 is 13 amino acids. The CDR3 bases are TGTGCCAGCAGCCGGGACAGGGACTACGAGCAGTACGTC. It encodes CASSRDRDYEQYV.

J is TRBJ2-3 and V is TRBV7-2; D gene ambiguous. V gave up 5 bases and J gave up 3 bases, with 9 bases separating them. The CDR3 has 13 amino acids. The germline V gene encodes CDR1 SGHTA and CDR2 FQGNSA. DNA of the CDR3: TGTGCCAGCAGCCCGTGGCAAACAGATACGCAGTATTTT. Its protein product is CASSPWQTDTQYF.

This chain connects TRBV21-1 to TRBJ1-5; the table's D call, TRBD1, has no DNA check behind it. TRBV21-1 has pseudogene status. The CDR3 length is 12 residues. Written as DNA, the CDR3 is TGTGCCAGCAGTGGACAGTATCAGCCCCAGCATTTT. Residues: CASSGQYQPQHF.

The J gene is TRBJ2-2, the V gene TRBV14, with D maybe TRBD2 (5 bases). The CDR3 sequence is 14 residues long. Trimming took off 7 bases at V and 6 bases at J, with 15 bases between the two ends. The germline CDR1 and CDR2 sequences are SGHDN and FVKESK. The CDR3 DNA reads TGTGCCAGCACTTCCTCGGGAATCCCCGGGGAGCTGTTTTTT. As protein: CASTSSGIPGELFF.

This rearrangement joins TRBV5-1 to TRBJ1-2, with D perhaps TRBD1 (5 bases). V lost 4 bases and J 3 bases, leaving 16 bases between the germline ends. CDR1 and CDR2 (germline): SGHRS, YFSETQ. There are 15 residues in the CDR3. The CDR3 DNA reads TGCGCCAGCAGCAATGGGGCCGCAATGGACTATGGCTACACCTTC. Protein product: CASSNGAAMDYGYTF.

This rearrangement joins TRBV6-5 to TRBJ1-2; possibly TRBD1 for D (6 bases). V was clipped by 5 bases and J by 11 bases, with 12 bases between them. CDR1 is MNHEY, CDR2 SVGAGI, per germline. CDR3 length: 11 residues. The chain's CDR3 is CASSGETGYTF. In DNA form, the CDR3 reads TGTGCCAGCAGTGGGGAGACAGGTTACACCTTC.

In DNA form, the CDR3 reads TGTGCCAGCAGCCAAGAAACAGGTCACACTGAAGCTTTCTTT. This encodes CASSQETGHTEAFF. The chain combines TRBV7-8 with TRBJ1-1; D may be TRBD1 (5 bases). The CDR3 covers 14 residues. Trimming took off 5 bases at V and 3 bases at J, with 13 bases between the two ends. Per germline, CDR1 SGHVS and CDR2 FQNEAQ.

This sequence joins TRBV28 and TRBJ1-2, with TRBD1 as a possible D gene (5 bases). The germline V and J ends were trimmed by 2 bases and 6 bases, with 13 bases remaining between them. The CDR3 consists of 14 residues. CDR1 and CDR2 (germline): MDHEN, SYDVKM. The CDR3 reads CASSLNGWGDGYTF. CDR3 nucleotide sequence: TGTGCCAGCAGTTTAAACGGGTGGGGCGATGGCTACACCTTC.

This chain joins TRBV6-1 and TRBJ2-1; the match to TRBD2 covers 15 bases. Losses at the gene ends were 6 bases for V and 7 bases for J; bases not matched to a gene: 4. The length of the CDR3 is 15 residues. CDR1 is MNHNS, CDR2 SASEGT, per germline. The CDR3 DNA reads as TGTGCCAGCAGGGCCGGGACTAGCGGGAGGAATGAGCAGTTCTTC. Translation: CASRAGTSGRNEQFF.

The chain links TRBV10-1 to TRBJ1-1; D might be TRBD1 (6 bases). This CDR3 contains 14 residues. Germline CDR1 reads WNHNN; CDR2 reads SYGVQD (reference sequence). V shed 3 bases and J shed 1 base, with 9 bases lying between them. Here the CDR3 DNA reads TGCGCCAGCAGTGAAAGGACAGCGAACACTGAAGCTTTCTTT. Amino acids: CASSERTANTEAFF.

The DNA for the CDR3 is TGCGCCAGCACCCAGGGCCACGAGCAGTACGTC. Its protein product is CASTQGHEQYV. This chain joins TRBV10-2 and TRBJ2-7; D might be TRBD1 (5 bases). Trimming pared 7 bases from V and 5 bases from J, leaving 9 bases between. The CDR3 has 11 residues. CDR1 is WSHSY and CDR2 is SAAADI in the germline V gene.

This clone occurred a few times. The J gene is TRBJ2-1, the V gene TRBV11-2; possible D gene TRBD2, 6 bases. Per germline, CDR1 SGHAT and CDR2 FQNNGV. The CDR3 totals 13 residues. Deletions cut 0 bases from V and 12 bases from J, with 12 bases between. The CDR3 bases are TGTGCCAGCAGCTTAGATGGCGGTAGCGGGCAGTTCTTC. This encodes CASSLDGGSGQFF. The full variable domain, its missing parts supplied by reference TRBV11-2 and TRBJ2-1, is EAGVAQSPRYKIIEKRQSVAFWCNPISGHATLYWYQQILGQGPKLLIQFQNNGVVDDSQLPKDRFSAERLKGVDSTLKIQPAKLEDSAVYLCASSLDGGSGQFFGPGTRLTVL.

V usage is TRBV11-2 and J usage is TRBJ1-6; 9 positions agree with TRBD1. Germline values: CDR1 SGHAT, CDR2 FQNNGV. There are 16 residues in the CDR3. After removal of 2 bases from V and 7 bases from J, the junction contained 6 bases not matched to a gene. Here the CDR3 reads CASSLTSGTGNSPLHF. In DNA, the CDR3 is TGTGCCAGCAGCTTAACCTCCGGGACAGGGAATTCACCCCTCCACTTT.

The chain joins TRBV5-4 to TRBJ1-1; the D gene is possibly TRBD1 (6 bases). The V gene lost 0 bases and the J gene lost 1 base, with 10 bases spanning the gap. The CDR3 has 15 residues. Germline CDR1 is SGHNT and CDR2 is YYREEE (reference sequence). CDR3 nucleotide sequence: TGTGCCAGCAGCTTGGATACCAGGGGGAACACTGAAGCTTTCTTT. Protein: CASSLDTRGNTEAFF.

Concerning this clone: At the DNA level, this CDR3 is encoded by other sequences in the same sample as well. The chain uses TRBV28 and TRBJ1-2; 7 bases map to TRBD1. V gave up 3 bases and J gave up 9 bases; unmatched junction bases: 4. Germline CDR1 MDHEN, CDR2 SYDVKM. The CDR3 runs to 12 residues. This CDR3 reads CASSLSTGSYTF. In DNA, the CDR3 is TGTGCCAGCAGTTTGTCGACAGGGAGCTACACCTTC.

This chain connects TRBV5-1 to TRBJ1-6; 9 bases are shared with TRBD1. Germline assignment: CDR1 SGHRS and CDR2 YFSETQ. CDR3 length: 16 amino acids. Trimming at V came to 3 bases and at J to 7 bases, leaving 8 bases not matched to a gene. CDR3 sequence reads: CASSSTGGPSNSPLHF. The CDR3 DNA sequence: TGCGCCAGCAGCTCCACAGGGGGCCCAAGCAATTCACCCCTCCACTTT.

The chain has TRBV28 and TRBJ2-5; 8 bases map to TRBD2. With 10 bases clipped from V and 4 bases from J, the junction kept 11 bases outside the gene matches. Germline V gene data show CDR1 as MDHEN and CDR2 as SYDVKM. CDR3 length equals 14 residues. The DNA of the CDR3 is TGTGCCACGTGGACGGGACTAGAAATAGAGACCCAGTACTTC. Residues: CATWTGLEIETQYF.

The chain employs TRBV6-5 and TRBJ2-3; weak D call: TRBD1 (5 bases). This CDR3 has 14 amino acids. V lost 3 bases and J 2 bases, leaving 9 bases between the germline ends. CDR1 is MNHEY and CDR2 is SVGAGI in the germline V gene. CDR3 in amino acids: CASSYKGHTDTQYF. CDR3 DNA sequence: TGTGCCAGCAGTTATAAGGGGCACACAGATACGCAGTATTTT.

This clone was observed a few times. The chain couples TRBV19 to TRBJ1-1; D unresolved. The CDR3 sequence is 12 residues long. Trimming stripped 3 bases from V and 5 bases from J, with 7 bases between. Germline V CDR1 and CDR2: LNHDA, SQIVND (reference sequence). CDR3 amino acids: CASSMRVTEAFF. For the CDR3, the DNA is TGTGCCAGTAGTATGCGAGTAACTGAAGCTTTCTTT.

This CDR3 is CASSWDRGNSPLHF. Written as DNA, the CDR3 is TGTGCCAGCAGCTGGGACAGGGGTAATTCACCCCTCCACTTT. The chain recombines TRBV7-6 with TRBJ1-6; 10 positions match TRBD1. Losses at the gene ends were 4 bases for V and 6 bases for J; bases not matched to a gene: 0. The germline gives CDR1 SGHVS, CDR2 FNYEAQ. The CDR3 contains 14 residues.

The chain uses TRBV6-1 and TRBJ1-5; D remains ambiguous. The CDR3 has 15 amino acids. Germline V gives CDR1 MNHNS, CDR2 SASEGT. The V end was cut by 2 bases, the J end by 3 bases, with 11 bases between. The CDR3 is CASSEHAGVNQPQHF. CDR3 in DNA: TGTGCCAGCAGTGAACATGCAGGCGTCAATCAGCCCCAGCATTTT.

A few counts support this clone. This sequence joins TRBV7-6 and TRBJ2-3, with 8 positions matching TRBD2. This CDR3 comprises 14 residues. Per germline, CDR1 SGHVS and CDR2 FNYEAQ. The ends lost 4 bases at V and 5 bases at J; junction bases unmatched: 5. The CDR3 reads CASSYGGALDTQYF. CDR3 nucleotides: TGTGCCAGCAGCTACGGGGGGGCTTTAGATACGCAGTATTTT.

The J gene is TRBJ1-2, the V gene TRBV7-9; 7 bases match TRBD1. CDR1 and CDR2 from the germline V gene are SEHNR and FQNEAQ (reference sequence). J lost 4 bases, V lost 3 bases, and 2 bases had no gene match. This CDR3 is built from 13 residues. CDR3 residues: CASSLDRSYGYTF. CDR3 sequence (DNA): TGTGCCAGCAGCTTGGACAGGTCCTATGGCTACACCTTC.